This T cell receptor (beta chain) was recorded in a study of T cell repertoires in cytomegalovirus infection. Turning to the study itself: Public signatures in TCR beta pointed to CMV infection and matching HLA type. Study-level points and caveats: In two of eight donors, the top clonotype was HLA-C-restricted CMV-specific. Cumulative public TCR beta family frequency identified carriers of CMV plus the relevant HLA.

This clonotype occurred many times. The antigen is not known. TCRdb re-analysed the reads in MiXCR, keeping a single row per CDR3 protein. The table includes 76,000 or so distinct CDR3 sequences, about 4% detected once. V lost 5 bases and J lost 7; bases outside the gene matches: 6. CDR3 length equals 14 residues. The TCR sequence derives from a human donor in good health (CMV status not recorded). Some clones in this sample may be carry-over from other donors' samples. Sample: PBMCs. J is TRBJ1-3 and V is TRBV12-3 or TRBV12-4; 9 positions match TRBD1. As DNA, the CDR3 is TGTGCCAGCAGTCGGACAGGGGTAATGAACACCATATATTTT. This sequence encodes CASSRTGVMNTIYF.